This section outlines one TCR beta chain sequence together with its context. What it binds is unknown. Germline CDR1 and CDR2: DFQATT and SNEGSKA (reference sequence). The CDR3 is made up of 14 amino acids. The J segment lost 5 bases and the V segment lost 0 bases, leaving 4 bases of the junction unmatched. Then a second PCR, running roughly 6 to 12 cycles, was carried out with a sample-barcoded 5' primer and a J-beta primer mix. Each CDR3 protein is one row after TCRdb ran MiXCR on the 5' RACE reads. This sample has over a million distinct CDR3 sequences, with under 55% found just once. Approximately 10 milliliters was the volume of peripheral blood drawn from each donor. This record comes from a study of blood T cells in healthy people across ages. General observations from the study: Investigators viewed diversity estimates from one million T cells as underestimates, the study reported. More naive CD4+ cells and higher diversity marked long-lived donors relative to aged donors. The percentage of naive T cells correlated strongly with TCR beta diversity.

This receptor was obtained from a young woman in good health. The source material was blood. The rearrangement uses TRBV20-1 and TRBJ2-3; 8 nucleotides agree with TRBD2. The chain's CDR3 is CSARDGGGRDTQYF. CDR3 in DNA: TGCAGTGCTAGAGACGGCGGGGGGAGAGATACGCAGTATTTT.